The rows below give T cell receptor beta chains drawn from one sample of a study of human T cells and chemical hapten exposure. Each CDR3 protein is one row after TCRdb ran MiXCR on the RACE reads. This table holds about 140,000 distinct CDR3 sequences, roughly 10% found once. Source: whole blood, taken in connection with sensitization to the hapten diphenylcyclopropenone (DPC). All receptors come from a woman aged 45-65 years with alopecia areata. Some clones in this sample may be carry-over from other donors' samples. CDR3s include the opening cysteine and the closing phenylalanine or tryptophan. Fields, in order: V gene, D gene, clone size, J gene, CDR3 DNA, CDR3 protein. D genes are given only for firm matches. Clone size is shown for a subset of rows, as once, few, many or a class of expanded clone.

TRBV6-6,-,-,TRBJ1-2,TGTGCCAGCACCCTAACAGGGAACTATGGCTACACCTTC,CASTLTGNYGYTF
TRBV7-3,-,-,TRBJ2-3,TGTGCCAGCAGCTTAACGTTCGGTGGTGCAGATACGCAGTATTTT,CASSLTFGGADTQYF
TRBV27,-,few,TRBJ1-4,TGTGCCAGCAGTTTAAACAGGGCAACTAATGAAAAACTGTTTTTT,CASSLNRATNEKLFF
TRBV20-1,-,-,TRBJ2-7,TGCAGTGCTAGCCCACCCCCTAGGGGAGAGCAGTACTTC,CSASPPPRGEQYF
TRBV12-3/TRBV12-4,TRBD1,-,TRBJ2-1,TGTGCCAGCAGAAATACTCCGGGACAGGGGGGCAATGAGCAGTTCTTC,CASRNTPGQGGNEQFF
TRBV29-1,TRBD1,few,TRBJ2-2,TGCAGCGTTGAGGGGGACAGGGTAGGCGGGGAGCTGTTTTTT,CSVEGDRVGGELFF
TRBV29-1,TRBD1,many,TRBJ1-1,TGCAGCGGGGGGACAGGGGGAGAGACTGAAGCTTTCTTT,CSGGTGGETEAFF
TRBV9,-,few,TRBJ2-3,TGTGCCAGCAGCGTAGACCAACTAGGATGGTTTCCAGATACGCAGTATTTT,CASSVDQLGWFPDTQYF
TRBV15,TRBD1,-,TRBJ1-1,TGTGCCACCAGCAGTGGACAGGGCGGGAGGGCTTTCTTT,CATSSGQGGRAFF
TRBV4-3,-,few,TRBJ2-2,TGCGCCAGCAGCCAAGATAGAGGGGGGGCCACCGGGGAGCTGTTTTTT,CASSQDRGGATGELFF
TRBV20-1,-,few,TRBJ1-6,TGCAGTGCTAGAGTCTGGACGGAGCTTGAGTCACCCCTCCACTTT,CSARVWTELESPLHF
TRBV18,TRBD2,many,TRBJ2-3,TGTGCCAGCTCACCAAATGGCGGGAGAGGCACAGATACGCAGTATTTT,CASSPNGGRGTDTQYF
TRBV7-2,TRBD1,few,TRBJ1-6,TGTGCCAGCAGCTTCGCCGGACAGGGGAATTCACCCCTCCACTTT,CASSFAGQGNSPLHF
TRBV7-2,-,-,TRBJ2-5,TGTGCCAGCAGCTTAAAGTCACCTGTGAACCAAGAGACCCAGTACTTC,CASSLKSPVNQETQYF
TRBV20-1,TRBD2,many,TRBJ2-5,TGCAGTGCTAGCAGGCGGGAGACGGAGACCCAGTACTTC,CSASRRETETQYF
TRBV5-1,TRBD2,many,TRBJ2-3,TGCGCCAGCAGCTTGGCCGGGGGGACTAGCGGGGTCACAGATACGCAGTATTTT,CASSLAGGTSGVTDTQYF
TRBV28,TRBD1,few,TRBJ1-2,TGTGCCAGCCGGATAACAGGGGTTGGCTATGGCTACACCTTC,CASRITGVGYGYTF
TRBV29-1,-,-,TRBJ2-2,TGCAGCGTTGAAACAGGCGGGAACACCGGGGAGCTGTTTTTT,CSVETGGNTGELFF
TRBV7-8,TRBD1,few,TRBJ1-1,TGTGCCAGCAGCCCCCAGGGGACAGTGAACACTGAAGCTTTCTTT,CASSPQGTVNTEAFF
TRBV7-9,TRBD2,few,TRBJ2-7,TGTGCCAGCAGCTTAGTTCTAGCGGGGGAAGAGCAGTACTTC,CASSLVLAGEEQYF
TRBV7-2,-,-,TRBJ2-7,TGTGCCAGCAGCTTCACGGGAAGGGCCTACGAGCAGTACTTC,CASSFTGRAYEQYF
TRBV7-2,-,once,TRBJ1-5,TGTGCCAGCAGCACTGACATAAATCAGCCCCAGCATTTT,CASSTDINQPQHF
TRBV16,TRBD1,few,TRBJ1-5,TGTGCCAGCAGCCAATCAAGGGGACAGGGGGCTTCCCAGCATTTT,CASSQSRGQGASQHF
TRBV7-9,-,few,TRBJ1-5,TGTGCCAGCAGCCGCGCTGCAGGTCAGCCCCAGCATTTT,CASSRAAGQPQHF
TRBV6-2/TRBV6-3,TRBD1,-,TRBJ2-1,TGTGCCAGCAGAAACCTTCGGACAGGGTCCAACAATGAGCAGTTCTTC,CASRNLRTGSNNEQFF
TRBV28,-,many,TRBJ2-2,TGTGCCAGCAGCTCCCGGAGGGACGCGCTGTTTTTT,CASSSRRDALFF
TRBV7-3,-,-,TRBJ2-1,TGTGCCAGCAGCTTAATGGCGAACTCTAACAATGAGCAGTTCTTC,CASSLMANSNNEQFF
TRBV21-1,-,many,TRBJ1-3,TGTGCCAGCAGCAAACCATCAGGCGACCCGATCTCTGGAAACACCATATATTTT,CASSKPSGDPISGNTIYF
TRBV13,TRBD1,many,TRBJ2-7,TGTGCCAGCAGCCAATACAGGGGGTCCTACGAGCAGTACTTC,CASSQYRGSYEQYF
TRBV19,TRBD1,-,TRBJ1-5,TGTGCCAGTGGACAGGGAAATCAGCCCCAGCATTTT,CASGQGNQPQHF
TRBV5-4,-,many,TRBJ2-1,TGTGCCAGCAGCTTGGGGCAAGGGTACAATGAGCAGTTCTTC,CASSLGQGYNEQFF
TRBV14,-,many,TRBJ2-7,TGTGCCAGCAGCAGGTCGACCCCCTACGAGCAGTACTTC,CASSRSTPYEQYF
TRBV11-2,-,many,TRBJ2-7,TGTGCCAGCAGCTTAGGTACCATTCCCTACGAGCAGTACTTC,CASSLGTIPYEQYF
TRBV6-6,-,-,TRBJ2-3,TGTGCCAGCATTTCGGTAACAGATACGCAGTATTTT,CASISVTDTQYF
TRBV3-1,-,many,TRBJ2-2,TGTGCCAGCAGCCAAGCGCCCACCGGGGAGCTGTTTTTT,CASSQAPTGELFF
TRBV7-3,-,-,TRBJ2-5,TGTGCCAGCTCATACGCTACAGGGACCCAGTACTTC,CASSYATGTQYF
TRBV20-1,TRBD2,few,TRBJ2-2,TGCAGTGCTAGGGCTAGCGGGAGAACCGGGGAGCTGTTTTTT,CSARASGRTGELFF